This entry is about one TCR beta chain. The data were produced by immunoSEQ multiplex PCR, yet TCRdb's version contains in-frame clones alone and is incomplete. The data hold some 70,000 clones, with roughly 83% observed a single time. CDR3 length equals 18 residues. V was pared by 0 bases and J by 0 bases, with 3 bases of the junction left unmatched. Germline V gene data show CDR1 as SGDLS and CDR2 as YYNGEE. This specimen belongs to a study of OX40 agonist ivuxolimab in advanced cancers. This TCR was sampled from an adult with an advanced solid tumor such as melanoma, head and neck, liver or kidney cancer. The rearrangement uses TRBV9 and TRBJ2-5, with 15 bases that match TRBD2. Sequencing was performed on CD4+ or CD8+ T cells sorted from blood, taken in a trial of the OX40 agonist ivuxolimab. The CDR3: CASSVGGLAGGYQETQYF. The CDR3 DNA sequence: TGTGCCAGCAGCGTAGGCGGACTAGCGGGGGGGTACCAAGAGACCCAGTACTTC. Full variable domain (missing parts from reference TRBV9 and TRBJ2-5): DSGVTQTPKHLITATGQRVTLRCSPRSGDLSVYWYQQSLDQGLQFLIQYYNGEERAKGNILERFSAQQFPDLHSELNLSSLELGDSALYFCASSVGGLAGGYQETQYFGPGTRLLVL.